This TCR beta chain comes out of a study of cytomegalovirus exposure and HLA in healthy donors. CDR1 is SEHNR and CDR2 is FQNEAQ in the germline V gene (reference sequence). The CDR3 totals 15 residues. The ends were cut back, 4 bases at V and 2 bases at J, with 15 bases in the middle. A multiplex PCR was run with 60 Vbeta primers and 13 Jbeta primers. The repertoire was sequenced with immunoSEQ multiplex PCR; TCRdb's copy has only in-frame clones and lacks some. The table has 120,000 to 150,000 clones, 80% seen once. This TCR derives from a woman under 40 in good health and CMV-seronegative. The sequenced sample was PBMCs. The chain uses TRBV7-9 and TRBJ2-7; TRBD2 is a possible D gene (6 bases). The CDR3 DNA is TGTGCCAGCAGCTCCCCGGGAGCAGCAACCTACGAGCAGTACTTC. Amino acids: CASSSPGAATYEQYF.